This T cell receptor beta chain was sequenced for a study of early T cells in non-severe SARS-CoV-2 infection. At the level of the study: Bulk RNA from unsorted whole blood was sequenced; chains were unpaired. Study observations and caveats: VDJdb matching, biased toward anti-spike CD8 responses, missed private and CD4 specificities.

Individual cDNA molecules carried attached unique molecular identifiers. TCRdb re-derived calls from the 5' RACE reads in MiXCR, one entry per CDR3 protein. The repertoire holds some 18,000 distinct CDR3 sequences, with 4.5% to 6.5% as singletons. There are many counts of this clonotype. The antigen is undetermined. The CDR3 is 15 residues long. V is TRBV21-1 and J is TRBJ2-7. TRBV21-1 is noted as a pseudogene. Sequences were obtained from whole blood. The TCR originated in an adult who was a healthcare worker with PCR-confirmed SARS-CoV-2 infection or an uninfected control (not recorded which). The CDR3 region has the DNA TGTGCCAGCAGCAAAATGCTCGGCGTCGCCTACGAGCAGTACTTC. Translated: CASSKMLGVAYEQYF.